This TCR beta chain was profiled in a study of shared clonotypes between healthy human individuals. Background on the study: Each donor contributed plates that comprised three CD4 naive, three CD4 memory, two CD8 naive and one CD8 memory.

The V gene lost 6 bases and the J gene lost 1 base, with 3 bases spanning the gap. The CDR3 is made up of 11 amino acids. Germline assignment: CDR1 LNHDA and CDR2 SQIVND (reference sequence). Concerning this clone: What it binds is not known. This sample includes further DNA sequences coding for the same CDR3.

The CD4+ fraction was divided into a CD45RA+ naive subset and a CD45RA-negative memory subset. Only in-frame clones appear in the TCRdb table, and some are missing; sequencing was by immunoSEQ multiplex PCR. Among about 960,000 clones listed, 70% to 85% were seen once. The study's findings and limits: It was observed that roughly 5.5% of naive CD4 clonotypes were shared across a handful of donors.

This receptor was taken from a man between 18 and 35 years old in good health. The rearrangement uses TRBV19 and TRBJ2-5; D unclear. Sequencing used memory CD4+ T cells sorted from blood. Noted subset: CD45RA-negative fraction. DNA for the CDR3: TGTGCCAGTAGCCTCCAAGAGACCCAGTACTTC. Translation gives CASSLQETQYF. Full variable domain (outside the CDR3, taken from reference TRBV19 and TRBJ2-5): DGGITQSPKYLFRKEGQNVTLSCEQNLNHDAMYWYRQDPGQGLRLIYYSQIVNDFQKGDIAEGYSVSREKKESFPLTVTSAQKNPTAFYLCASSLQETQYFGPGTRLLVL.